This T cell receptor beta chain derives from a study of blood T cell repertoires in COVID-19. Germline values: CDR1 MNHEY, CDR2 SVGAGI. The CDR3 sequence is 13 residues long. Trimming cost V 4 bases and J 4 bases, with 11 bases left between them. Clones were sequenced by immunoSEQ multiplex PCR, and TCRdb holds only the in-frame ones, with some missing. The sample carries 150,000 to 200,000 clones, 70% to 90% recorded once. The sequence was collected from a woman between 45 and 60 years old with COVID-19, enrolled during active disease. The chain couples TRBV6-5 to TRBJ2-7; D gene uncertain. Sequenced input: peripheral blood. The CDR3 here is CASSSHDGYEQYF. CDR3 in DNA: TGTGCCAGCAGTTCCCACGACGGGTACGAGCAGTACTTC.